What follows describes a single T cell receptor beta chain. As yet, its antigen is unknown. The ends were cut back, 4 bases at V and 2 bases at J, with 12 bases in the middle. The CDR3 is made up of 14 amino acids. Germline CDR1 and CDR2: SEHNR and FQNEAQ (reference sequence). The data stem from a study of OX40 agonist ivuxolimab in advanced cancers. Whole-study context: Ivuxolimab, an antibody that agonizes OX40 (CD134), was administered to the patients. Dose-escalation subjects each had hepatocellular carcinoma, melanoma, renal cell or head and neck cancer. Overall study results and limits: CD4+ and CD8+ blood T cells expanded clonally by week 6 at 0.1 to 3.0 mg/kg. Some of the nonresponding patients also showed low levels of normalized T-cell clonal expansion.

TCRdb keeps only in-frame clones here, not all; method: immunoSEQ multiplex PCR. The profile covers about 55,000 clones, with about 90% appearing a single time and 5.5% to 8% taken by the ten largest. The clonotype was recovered from an adult with an advanced solid tumor such as melanoma, head and neck, liver or kidney cancer. The sample here was CD4+ or CD8+ T cells sorted from blood, taken in a trial of the OX40 agonist ivuxolimab. The chain couples TRBV7-9 to TRBJ2-7; maybe TRBD1 (5 bases). DNA for the CDR3: TGTGCCAGCAGCTCCGTTGGACAAGCCTACGAGCAGTACTTC. This codes for CASSSVGQAYEQYF.